This T cell receptor (beta chain) emerged from a study of OX40 agonist ivuxolimab in advanced cancers. Sequencing used immunoSEQ multiplex PCR; TCRdb keeps in-frame clones, though not all of them. The repertoire holds about 20,000 clones, with under 75% as singletons. CDR1 and CDR2 (germline): LGHNA, YSLEER. V was trimmed by 3 bases and J by 4 bases, leaving 12 bases between them. This CDR3 is 14 amino acids long. Study results and caveats: Expanded clones were, on average, more numerous among CD8+ T cells than CD4+.

Of note for this clone: Its antigen is unidentified.

This material consisted of CD4+ or CD8+ T cells sorted from blood, taken in a trial of the OX40 agonist ivuxolimab. J is TRBJ1-2 and V is TRBV4-3, with D possibly TRBD1 on 5 matching bases. This TCR was recovered from an adult with an advanced solid tumor such as melanoma, head and neck, liver or kidney cancer. CDR3 in DNA: TGCGCCAGCAGCCACCCGACAGTATTCTATGGCTACACCTTC. This sequence encodes CASSHPTVFYGYTF.